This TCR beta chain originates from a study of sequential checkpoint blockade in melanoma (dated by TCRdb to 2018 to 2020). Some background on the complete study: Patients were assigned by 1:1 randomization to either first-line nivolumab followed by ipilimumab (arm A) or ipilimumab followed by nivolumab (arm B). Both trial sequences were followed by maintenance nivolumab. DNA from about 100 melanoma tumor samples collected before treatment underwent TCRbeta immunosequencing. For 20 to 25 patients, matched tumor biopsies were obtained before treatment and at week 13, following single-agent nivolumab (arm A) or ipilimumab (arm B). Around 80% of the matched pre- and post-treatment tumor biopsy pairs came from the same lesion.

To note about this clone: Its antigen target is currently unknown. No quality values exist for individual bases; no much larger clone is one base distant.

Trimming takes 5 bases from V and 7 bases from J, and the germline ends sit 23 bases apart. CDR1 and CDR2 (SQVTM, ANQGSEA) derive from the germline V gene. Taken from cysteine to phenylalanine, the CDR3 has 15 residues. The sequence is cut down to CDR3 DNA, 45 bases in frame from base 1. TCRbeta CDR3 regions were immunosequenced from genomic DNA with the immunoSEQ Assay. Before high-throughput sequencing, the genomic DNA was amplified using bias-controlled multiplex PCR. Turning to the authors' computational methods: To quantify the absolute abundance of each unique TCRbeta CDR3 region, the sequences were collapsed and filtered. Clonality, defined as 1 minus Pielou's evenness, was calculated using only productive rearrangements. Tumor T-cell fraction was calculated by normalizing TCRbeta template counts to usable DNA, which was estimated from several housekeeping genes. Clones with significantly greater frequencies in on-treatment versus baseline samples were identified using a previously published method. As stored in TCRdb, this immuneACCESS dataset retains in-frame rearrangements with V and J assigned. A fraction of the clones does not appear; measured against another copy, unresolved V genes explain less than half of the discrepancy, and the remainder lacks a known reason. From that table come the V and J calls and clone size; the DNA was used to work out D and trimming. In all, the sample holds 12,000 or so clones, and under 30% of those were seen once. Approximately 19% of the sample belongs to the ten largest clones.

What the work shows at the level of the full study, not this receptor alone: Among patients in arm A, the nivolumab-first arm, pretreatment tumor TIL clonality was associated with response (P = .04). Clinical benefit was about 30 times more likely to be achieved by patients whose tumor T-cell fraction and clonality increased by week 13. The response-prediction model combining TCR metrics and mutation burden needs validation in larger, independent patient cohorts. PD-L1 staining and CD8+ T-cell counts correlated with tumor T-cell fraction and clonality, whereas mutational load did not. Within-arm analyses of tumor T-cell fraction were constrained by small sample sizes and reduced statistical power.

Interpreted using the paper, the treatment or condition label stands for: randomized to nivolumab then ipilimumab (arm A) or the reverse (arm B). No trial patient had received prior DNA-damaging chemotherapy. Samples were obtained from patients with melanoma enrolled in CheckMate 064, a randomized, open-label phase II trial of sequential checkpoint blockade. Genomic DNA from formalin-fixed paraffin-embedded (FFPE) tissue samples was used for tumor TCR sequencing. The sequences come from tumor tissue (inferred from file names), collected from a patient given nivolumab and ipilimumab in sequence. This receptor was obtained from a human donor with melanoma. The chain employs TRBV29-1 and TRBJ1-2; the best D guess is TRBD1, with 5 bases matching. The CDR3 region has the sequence CSVRAGGGVVSGYTF. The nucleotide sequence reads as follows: TGCAGCGTTCGCGCGGGGGGAGGGGTTGTGAGTGGCTACACCTTC.